This entry lists 24 T cell receptor beta chains sequenced from one sample in a study of OX40 agonist ivuxolimab in advanced cancers. Method: immunoSEQ multiplex PCR; TCRdb's copy keeps in-frame clones and lacks some. Of more than 90,000 clones in the sample, approximately 84% were seen once. Sequenced material: CD4+ or CD8+ T cells sorted from blood, taken in a trial of the OX40 agonist ivuxolimab. All receptors come from an adult with an advanced solid tumor such as melanoma, head and neck, liver or kidney cancer.

The chain uses TRBV7-8 and TRBJ2-7; TRBD2 might be the D (6 bases). There are 18 residues in the CDR3. Germline assignment: CDR1 SGHVS and CDR2 FQNEAQ. Trimming stripped 0 bases from V and 1 base from J, with 19 bases between. CDR3 sequence reads: CASSLATGTPGRSYEQYF. For the CDR3, the DNA is TGTGCCAGCAGCTTAGCGACCGGGACTCCCGGCAGGTCCTACGAGCAGTACTTC.

This chain uses TRBV30 with TRBJ1-6; possibly TRBD1 for D (6 bases). The CDR3 sequence is 13 residues long. The germline V and J ends were trimmed by 0 bases and 8 bases, with 8 bases remaining between them. The germline gives CDR1 GTSNPN, CDR2 SVGIG (reference sequence). The CDR3 region is CAWSVRGHSPLHF. The CDR3 bases are TGTGCCTGGAGTGTACGGGGGCATTCACCCCTCCACTTT.

The chain uses TRBV27 and TRBJ2-1, with D perhaps assigned TRBD1 or TRBD2 (6 bases each). CDR3 length: 15 residues. V was shortened by 5 bases and J by 4 bases, with 15 bases between the two germline ends. Per germline, CDR1 MNHEY and CDR2 SMNVEV (reference sequence). The CDR3, as DNA: TGTGCCAGCAGTCCTATGCGGGACATTTACAATGAGCAGTTCTTC. The encoded protein is CASSPMRDIYNEQFF.

This chain connects TRBV10-3 to TRBJ1-1; TRBD1 is a possible D gene (5 bases). Germline V gene sequence: CDR1 ENHRY, CDR2 SYGVKD. There are 15 residues in the CDR3. Trimming shortened V by 4 bases and J by 7 bases, and 19 bases separated the two germline ends. The CDR3 region is CAISVVGGGFIEAFF. The CDR3, as DNA: TGTGCCATCAGTGTTGTGGGGGGGGGTTTCATTGAAGCTTTCTTT.

J is TRBJ2-2 and V is TRBV7-2; either TRBD1 or TRBD2 may supply D (5 bases each). The CDR3 length is 14 residues. Germline V gene sequence: CDR1 SGHTA, CDR2 FQGNSA. The V end lost 5 bases, the J end lost 4 bases, and 11 bases lay between the germline ends. For the CDR3, the DNA is TGTGCCAGCAGCCGGGGCCCGTCCACCGGGGAGCTGTTTTTT. This encodes CASSRGPSTGELFF.

This rearrangement joins TRBV2 to TRBJ2-7; 9 bases align to TRBD1. Germline trimming cut 6 bases from V and 7 bases from J; bases unmatched to any gene: 4. CDR1 is SNHLY and CDR2 is FYNNEI in the germline V gene. The CDR3 sequence is 12 residues long. CDR3 sequence reads: CASSRTGVEQYF. The CDR3 DNA follows: TGTGCCAGCAGCCGGACAGGGGTTGAGCAGTACTTC. The full variable domain, rest sourced from reference TRBV2 and TRBJ2-7, is EPEVTQTPSHQVTQMGQEVILRCVPISNHLYFYWYRQILGQKVEFLVSFYNNEISEKSEIFDDQFSVERPDGSNFTLKIRSTKLEDSAMYFCASSRTGVEQYFGPGTRLTVT.

The chain joins TRBV15 to TRBJ1-2; no definite D call. Germline V gives CDR1 LNHNV, CDR2 YYDKDF (reference sequence). With 0 bases removed from V and 8 bases from J, the gap between germline ends came to 10 bases. This CDR3 is 13 amino acids long. The CDR3 DNA follows: TGTGCCACCAGCAGAGATGCGGGGTTGGGCTACACCTTC. It specifies CATSRDAGLGYTF.

The chain links TRBV19 to TRBJ1-5; the D gene is possibly TRBD1 (5 bases). Germline loops: CDR1 LNHDA, CDR2 SQIVND (reference sequence). V was cut by 5 bases and J by 8 bases, with 13 bases left in between. The CDR3 totals 13 residues. The DNA of the CDR3 is TGTGCCAGTAGTGGGACTACAGGTGAGCCCCAGCATTTT. Encoded protein: CASSGTTGEPQHF.

The chain uses TRBV11-2 and TRBJ2-1, with 10 bases fitting TRBD2. The CDR3 consists of 13 residues. Germline values: CDR1 SGHAT, CDR2 FQNNGV. Trimming removed 1 base from V and 15 bases from J; junction bases left unmatched: 6. In DNA, the CDR3 is TGTGCCAGCAGCTTAGGGCCAGCGGGGGGGCCGTTCTTC. This encodes CASSLGPAGGPFF.

The CDR3 nucleotides are TGTGCCAGCAGCGGCGGGACCCCGAGGGAGCAGTACTTC. Residues: CASSGGTPREQYF. This chain joins TRBV7-2 and TRBJ2-7, with D possibly TRBD2 on 6 matching bases. Trimming left V 5 bases short and J 7 bases short, with 15 bases between. CDR1 and CDR2 from the germline V gene are SGHTA and FQGNSA. The length of the CDR3 is 13 residues.

This clone was recorded once. This chain links TRBV27 with TRBJ2-2; 14 nucleotides line up with TRBD2. The junction had 4 bases not matched to a gene; V was cut back by 6 bases and J by 7 bases. Germline V gene data show CDR1 as MNHEY and CDR2 as SMNVEV (reference sequence). The CDR3 has 15 amino acids. CDR3 sequence reads: CASSRGTSGGGELFF. The CDR3 coding sequence is TGTGCCAGCAGCCGCGGGACTAGCGGGGGCGGGGAGCTGTTTTTT.

The count of this clone is one. V is TRBV5-1 and J is TRBJ2-7, with D possibly TRBD2 on 6 matching bases. Germline CDR1 reads SGHRS; CDR2 reads YFSETQ. The CDR3 covers 14 residues. V lost 0 bases and J lost 0, with 7 bases in between. This CDR3 reads CASSLASVSYEQYF. The CDR3 DNA reads TGCGCCAGCAGCTTGGCTAGCGTCTCCTACGAGCAGTACTTC.

The chain recombines TRBV7-9 with TRBJ2-2, with a tentative D call TRBD2 (6 bases). This CDR3 contains 16 residues. Trimming took 5 bases from V and 0 from J, leaving 13 bases between them. In germline, CDR1 is SEHNR, CDR2 FQNEAQ (reference sequence). CDR3 loop: CASSRTRGTNTGELFF. CDR3 nucleotide sequence: TGTGCCAGCAGCCGGACTCGCGGGACGAACACCGGGGAGCTGTTTTTT.

V gene TRBV6-5 combines with J gene TRBJ1-2, with TRBD1 identical over 8 bases. V dropped 4 bases and J dropped 2; count of bases not matched to a gene: 9. Germline-derived CDR1 and CDR2 are MNHEY and SVGAGI. The CDR3 is 16 residues long. The DNA of the CDR3 is TGTGCCAGCAGTTCCGTCGACCGGGACAGGAACTATGGCTACACCTTC. This gives the protein CASSSVDRDRNYGYTF.

CDR3 protein: CSASSGLADINEQFF. DNA for the CDR3: TGCAGCGCTTCCTCGGGACTAGCGGACATCAATGAGCAGTTCTTC. J is TRBJ2-1 and V is TRBV29-1, with 11 bases matching TRBD2. This CDR3 contains 15 residues. CDR1 and CDR2 (germline): SQVTM, ANQGSEA. With 7 bases clipped from V and 6 bases from J, the junction kept 11 bases outside the gene matches.

The chain is built from TRBV4-2 and TRBJ2-7; 10 bases line up with TRBD1. V shed 5 bases and J 5 bases; nucleotides not matched to a gene: 9. The CDR3 has 15 amino acids. Germline V lookup: CDR1 LGHNA, CDR2 YNFKEQ. The CDR3 sequence: CASSTLTGGVNEQYF. In DNA form, the CDR3 reads TGTGCCAGCAGCACCCTGACAGGGGGCGTGAACGAGCAGTACTTC.

The genes are TRBV9 and TRBJ2-3; 7 bases fit TRBD1. This CDR3 has 20 amino acids. V dropped 0 bases and J dropped 0; count of bases not matched to a gene: 16. Germline CDR1 and CDR2: SGDLS and YYNGEE. This CDR3 reads CASSVEGWGLTGLSTDTQYF. DNA of the CDR3: TGTGCCAGCAGCGTAGAAGGGTGGGGCTTGACAGGGCTAAGCACAGATACGCAGTATTTT.

The chain links TRBV2 to TRBJ2-7; D gene unclear. Per germline, CDR1 SNHLY and CDR2 FYNNEI. This CDR3 has 11 residues. V was pared by 5 bases and J by 7 bases, with 9 bases between. As DNA, the CDR3 is TGTGCCAGCAGTCCGTACGAAGAGCAGTACTTC. Translation gives CASSPYEEQYF.

This clone was observed once. The rearrangement uses TRBV6-5 and TRBJ2-7; the D is unclear. The CDR3 extends over 11 amino acids. Trimming removed 5 bases at V and 3 bases at J, with 5 bases between. Germline V CDR1 and CDR2: MNHEY, SVGAGI. CDR3: CASSPLYEQYF. The DNA for the CDR3 is TGTGCCAGCAGTCCACTCTACGAGCAGTACTTC.

The chain links TRBV7-6 to TRBJ2-1; D unresolved. V lost 0 bases, J lost 6 bases, and 3 bases lay in between. This CDR3 is 12 amino acids long. CDR1 and CDR2 from the germline V gene are SGHVS and FNYEAQ. The CDR3 region is CASSLASNEQFF. The CDR3 coding sequence is TGTGCCAGCAGCTTAGCATCCAATGAGCAGTTCTTC.

The chain is built from TRBV18 and TRBJ2-2; TRBD1 aligns across 9 bases. From germline, CDR1 is KGHSH and CDR2 LQKENI. After removal of 5 bases from V and 5 bases from J, the junction contained 0 bases not matched to a gene. CDR3 length: 13 amino acids. Here the CDR3 reads CASSGQGTGELFF. The CDR3 region has the DNA TGTGCCAGCTCAGGACAGGGGACCGGGGAGCTGTTTTTT.

In this sample, this clone turned up once. The V call is TRBV7-2, the J call TRBJ1-2; tentative D call: TRBD1 (5 bases). V lost 1 base and J lost 0, with 6 bases in between. CDR1 and CDR2 from the germline V gene are SGHTA and FQGNSA. This CDR3 has 14 residues. This chain's CDR3 is CASSLGGANYGYTF. The CDR3 DNA is TGTGCCAGCAGCTTAGGGGGGGCTAACTATGGCTACACCTTC.

This chain joins TRBV4-1 and TRBJ2-2; D perhaps matches TRBD2 (6 bases). Germline V gives CDR1 MGHRA, CDR2 YSYEKL. This CDR3 is 14 amino acids long. V was trimmed by 3 bases and J by 5 bases, leaving 10 bases between them. CDR3 coding DNA: TGCGCCAGCAGCCACGGCGGGGCAACCGGGGAGCTGTTTTTT. Amino acid sequence: CASSHGGATGELFF.

The rearrangement links TRBV10-1 to TRBJ2-3; a weak D match, TRBD1 (6 bases). CDR3 length: 15 residues. The V gene lost 8 bases and the J gene lost 0 bases, with 15 bases spanning the gap. CDR1 and CDR2 (germline): WNHNN, SYGVQD (reference sequence). The CDR3 bases are TGCGCCAGCTCCCGAGGACAGCCTAGCACAGATACGCAGTATTTT. It translates to CASSRGQPSTDTQYF.